The rows below give T cell receptor beta chains drawn from one sample of a study of cytomegalovirus exposure and HLA in healthy donors. Here immunoSEQ multiplex PCR was the method, and the copy in TCRdb shows in-frame clones only, minus some. The table has tens of thousands of clones, roughly 85% seen once. Input material: PBMCs. These receptor sequences come from a woman younger than 35 in good health and CMV-seronegative. CDR3s include the opening cysteine and the closing phenylalanine or tryptophan. D genes are given only for firm matches. Only part of the rows carry a size: once, few, many, or a class if the clone is expanded.

>TRBV11-2|.|TRBJ2-7|.
TGTGCCAGCAGCATAACGCCAAGCTCCTACGAGCAGTACTTC
CASSITPSSYEQYF
>TRBV5-1|TRBD2|TRBJ2-1|.
TGCGCCAGCAGCTTGGGTAGGGAGGGTGGCAATGAGCAGTTCTTC
CASSLGREGGNEQFF
>TRBV7-9|.|TRBJ2-7|.
TGTGCCAGCAGGCCTAACAGGGTATCCGCCTACGAGCAGTACTTC
CASRPNRVSAYEQYF
>TRBV6-4|.|TRBJ2-6|.
TGTGCCAGCAGTGACTCAGGGGCTGGGGCCAACGTCCTGACTTTC
CASSDSGAGANVLTF
>TRBV30|TRBD2|TRBJ2-7|.
TGTGCCTGGAGTCGGGCGGGAGGCTCCTACGAGCAGTACTTC
CAWSRAGGSYEQYF
>TRBV9|.|TRBJ1-4|.
TGTGCCAGCAGCTCCTACAGGGCGGAAGGTGAAAAACTGTTTTTT
CASSSYRAEGEKLFF
>TRBV19|TRBD1|TRBJ2-7|.
TGTGCCAGTAGTATAGCCGGACAGGGTACCTACGAGCAGTACTTC
CASSIAGQGTYEQYF
>TRBV5-8|TRBD1|TRBJ2-7|once
TGTGCCAGCAGCCCGGACAGGGACGAGCAGTACTTC
CASSPDRDEQYF
>TRBV19|TRBD1|TRBJ1-5|.
TGTGCCAGTACCCCGGACAGGATTCAGCCCCAGCATTTT
CASTPDRIQPQHF
>TRBV5-5|TRBD1|TRBJ2-5|.
TGTGCCAGCAGCTGGACAGGGGTCCAAGAGACCCAGTACTTC
CASSWTGVQETQYF
>TRBV2|.|TRBJ2-7|.
TGTGCCAGCAGTGGCCACTGGACAGATTCCTACGAGCAGTACTTC
CASSGHWTDSYEQYF
>TRBV29-1|.|TRBJ1-5|.
TGCAGCGTTGCAGTTTCAGATAGCAATCAGCCCCAGCATTTT
CSVAVSDSNQPQHF
>TRBV7-3|.|TRBJ1-6|.
TGTGCCAGCAGCTCCCTCCCCTCCAATTCACCCCTCCACTTT
CASSSLPSNSPLHF
>TRBV12-5|TRBD2|TRBJ2-1|.
TGTGCTAGTGGCCCGGGGACTAGCGGGAGGGCCAAAAAAGACAATGAGCAGTTCTTC
CASGPGTSGRAKKDNEQFF
>TRBV6-6|.|TRBJ1-1|.
TGTGCCAGCAGAATAAGTGGGGGGACTGAAGCTTTCTTT
CASRISGGTEAFF
>TRBV5-1|TRBD1|TRBJ1-1|few
TGCGCCAGCAGCTTGGGTTACAGGGGGCGCACTGAAGCTTTCTTT
CASSLGYRGRTEAFF
>TRBV6-5|.|TRBJ2-1|.
TGTGCCAGCAGTTACGGACATGAGCAATTCTTC
CASSYGHEQFF
>TRBV30|.|TRBJ1-1|.
TGTGCCTGGAGTGACAGCCCAGCGAACACTGAAGCTTTCTTT
CAWSDSPANTEAFF
>TRBV30|.|TRBJ1-1|.
TGTGCCCCCCGCCTATTTATGAACACTGAAGCTTTCTTT
CAPRLFMNTEAFF
>TRBV7-9|TRBD1|TRBJ1-2|.
TGTGCCAGCAGGAGGCAGGGGGACATCTATGGCTACACCTTC
CASRRQGDIYGYTF
>TRBV15|TRBD1|TRBJ2-1|.
TGTGCCACCCAGCCCGGGACAGGGGGCGCTGAGTTCTTC
CATQPGTGGAEFF
>TRBV6-1|TRBD2|TRBJ2-3|.
TGTGCCAGCAGTGAAGCCAGTGGGACTAGCGGGAGAAGAGATACGCAGTATTTT
CASSEASGTSGRRDTQYF
>TRBV15|TRBD2|TRBJ2-1|.
TGTGCCACCAGCAGAGCCCCTGGTACTAGCGGGACGAGCTCCTACAATGAGCAGTTCTTC
CATSRAPGTSGTSSYNEQFF
>TRBV28|TRBD1|TRBJ2-5|.
TGTGCCAGCAGTCTACAGGGGCAAGAGACCCAGTACTTC
CASSLQGQETQYF
>TRBV20-1|.|TRBJ1-1|.
TGCAGTGCTAGACAATTCGGGGAAGCTTTCTTT
CSARQFGEAFF
>TRBV10-3|.|TRBJ1-1|.
TGTGCCATCAGCGTCGGGCAGCTCGGGGGAAGCACTGAAGCTTTCTTT
CAISVGQLGGSTEAFF
>TRBV19|.|TRBJ2-5|.
TGTGCCAGTAGTGGTGGGGCACAAGAGACCCAGTACTTC
CASSGGAQETQYF
>TRBV29-1|.|TRBJ2-1|once
TGCAGCGTCGAGAGACTAGGGCGCGGGAATGAGCAGTTCTTC
CSVERLGRGNEQFF
>TRBV10-3|TRBD2|TRBJ2-1|.
TGTGCCATCAGTGAGTCGAAGCGGGAGGGCCGGGGTGAGCAGTTCTTC
CAISESKREGRGEQFF
>TRBV13|TRBD1|TRBJ1-2|.
TGTGCCAGCAGCCCCCACGGACAGGGGGCGTGGCGTGGCTACACCTTC
CASSPHGQGAWRGYTF
>TRBV30|TRBD2|TRBJ2-5|.
TGTGCCTGGAGTGTACAGGTAGCGGGACAAGAGACCCAGTACTTC
CAWSVQVAGQETQYF
>TRBV13|.|TRBJ2-7|few
TGTGCCAGCAGCTCACGGACAGAAACAGGGCAGTACTTC
CASSSRTETGQYF
>TRBV30|TRBD1|TRBJ2-1|.
TGTGCCTGGAGACCCTCCCCAGGGGGCTCCTACAATGAGCAGTTCTTC
CAWRPSPGGSYNEQFF
>TRBV30|TRBD2|TRBJ2-1|.
TGTGCCTGGAGTGTGAGCGGGAGGAGCAATGAGCAGTTCTTC
CAWSVSGRSNEQFF
>TRBV7-3|TRBD2|TRBJ2-1|.
TGTGCCAGCAGCCTAACCGGGACTAGCGGGAGGAATGAGCAGTTCTTC
CASSLTGTSGRNEQFF
>TRBV10-1|.|TRBJ2-1|few
TGCGCCAGCAGTGAGTCAGGGATGGGGCACAATGAGCAGTTCTTC
CASSESGMGHNEQFF
>TRBV7-3|.|TRBJ1-6|.
TGTGCCAGCAGCTTAAACGGGGGAGCCCTTTCATCCCTCCACTTT
CASSLNGGALSSLHF
>TRBV5-1|TRBD1|TRBJ2-6|.
TGCGCCAGCAGCTTGGGAGGAGAGGGGGCCAACGGCCTGACTTTC
CASSLGGEGANGLTF
>TRBV7-6|.|TRBJ2-7|.
TGTGCCAGCAGCCTCCTAGGACTCGCCTACGAGCAGTACTTC
CASSLLGLAYEQYF
>TRBV28|TRBD1|TRBJ2-7|.
TGTGCCAGCAGGACAGGGGGAGCCGAGCAGTACTTC
CASRTGGAEQYF
>TRBV5-1|.|TRBJ1-3|.
TGCGCCAGCAGCTTTCTGGGAAACACCATATATTTT
CASSFLGNTIYF
>TRBV7-2|TRBD2|TRBJ2-1|.
TGTGCCAGCAGCAAACCCGGGACTAGCGGCCCACTTTTCAATGAGCAGTTCTTC
CASSKPGTSGPLFNEQFF
>TRBV5-1|TRBD1|TRBJ1-4|.
TGCGCCAGCCGGCCGGGACAGGTTAATGAAAAACTGTTTTTT
CASRPGQVNEKLFF